The T cell receptor (beta chain) described here comes from a study of OX40 agonist ivuxolimab in advanced cancers. Study in general: Dose-escalation patients suffered from hepatocellular carcinoma, melanoma, renal cell or head and neck cancer.

CDR1 is GTSNPN and CDR2 is SVGIG in the germline V gene (reference sequence). Unmatched junction bases numbered 6, after V lost 0 bases and J lost 7 bases. This CDR3 has 14 amino acids. Libraries were prepared by immunoSEQ multiplex PCR; TCRdb keeps only in-frame clonotypes and omits some of them. This sample has about 87,000 clones; over 65% occur once, and the top ten carry around 0.88%. The sample in question was CD4+ or CD8+ T cells sorted from blood, obtained in a trial of the OX40 agonist ivuxolimab. This chain connects TRBV30 to TRBJ1-5; 7 positions match TRBD1. This receptor was taken from an adult with an advanced solid tumor such as melanoma, head and neck, liver or kidney cancer. CDR3 DNA: TGTGCCTGGAGTGTACAAGGGGGCGCCCAGCCCCAGCATTTT. Its translation: CAWSVQGGAQPQHF.